These T cell receptor beta chains were read from a single sample in a study of T cells in Graves' hyperthyroidism and ophthalmopathy. TCRdb used MiXCR to reprocess the multiplex PCR reads, holding one entry per CDR3 protein. Here the sample spans about 400,000 distinct CDR3 sequences, 14% to 15% being singletons. Input material: blood. Every receptor here comes from a man younger than 30 with Graves' ophthalmopathy. Each CDR3 is given with its conserved first and last residue. Each record gives: V gene, J gene, clone size, D gene, CDR3 protein, CDR3 DNA. A D gene is named only where the DNA matches it firmly. A clone size is listed for some rows: how often the clone was seen (once, few, many), or a class if it is expanded.

>TRBV19|TRBJ2-5|NA|NA
CASRTETQETQYF
TGTGCCAGTAGGACCGAGACCCAAGAGACCCAGTACTTC
>TRBV19|TRBJ2-1|NA|NA
CASSIVRGDEQFF
TGTGCCAGTAGTATAGTTCGGGGAGATGAGCAGTTCTTC
>TRBV3-1|TRBJ1-2|many|TRBD1
CASSQGFRGDYGYTF
TGTGCCAGCAGCCAAGGCTTCAGGGGGGACTATGGCTACACCTTC
>TRBV2|TRBJ2-3|many|NA
CASMTLATDTQYF
TGTGCCAGCATGACTCTCGCCACAGATACGCAGTATTTT
>TRBV19|TRBJ1-5|NA|NA
CASSMVQPNQPQHF
TGTGCCAGTAGTATGGTTCAGCCCAATCAGCCCCAGCATTTT
>TRBV6-1|TRBJ1-6|NA|NA
CASSETVGGNSPLHF
TGTGCCAGCAGTGAAACTGTAGGGGGGAATTCACCCCTCCACTTT
>TRBV24-1|TRBJ2-1|many|NA
CATSDPGKGWFF
TGTGCCACCAGTGACCCGGGAAAAGGGTGGTTCTTC
>TRBV4-1|TRBJ2-7|NA|NA
CASSFRASGEQYF
TGCGCCAGCAGCTTCAGGGCCTCGGGGGAGCAGTACTTC
>TRBV9|TRBJ1-2|many|NA
CASSVGGGSGLGYTF
TGTGCCAGCAGCGTAGGTGGGGGATCAGGGCTTGGCTACACCTTC
>TRBV18|TRBJ2-7|many|TRBD1
CASSPIQGIYEQYF
TGTGCCAGCTCACCAATACAGGGGATCTACGAGCAGTACTTC
>TRBV19|TRBJ2-7|many|TRBD1
CASKWADRDTYEQYF
TGTGCCAGTAAATGGGCGGACAGGGATACCTACGAGCAGTACTTC
>TRBV7-8|TRBJ2-7|NA|TRBD2
CASSLVRFREGRNEQYF
TGTGCCAGCAGCTTAGTCCGATTCCGGGAGGGCCGGAACGAGCAGTACTTC
>TRBV7-3|TRBJ2-7|many|NA
CASSLTTSAEQYF
TGTGCCAGCAGCCTAACGACTAGTGCCGAGCAGTACTTC
>TRBV2|TRBJ2-3|many|TRBD2
CASTEQLAGTDTQYF
TGTGCCAGCACCGAGCAACTAGCGGGAACAGATACGCAGTATTTT
>TRBV7-8|TRBJ2-2|many|NA
CASSLLGLVSGELFF
TGTGCCAGCAGCTTACTGGGGCTAGTTTCCGGGGAGCTGTTTTTT
>TRBV6-4|TRBJ2-2|NA|NA
CASSDRGFDTGELFF
TGTGCCAGCAGTGACAGGGGGTTCGACACCGGGGAGCTGTTTTTT
>TRBV29-1|TRBJ2-7|many|NA
CSVDGDGTYEQYF
TGCAGCGTTGATGGGGACGGAACCTACGAGCAGTACTTC
>TRBV27|TRBJ2-1|few|NA
CASGQAYEQFF
TGTGCCAGCGGTCAAGCCTATGAGCAGTTCTTC
>TRBV7-9|TRBJ1-4|NA|TRBD1
CASSRGTGVNEKLFF
TGTGCCAGCAGCCGTGGGACAGGGGTTAATGAAAAACTGTTTTTT
>TRBV7-3|TRBJ2-3|few|TRBD1
CASSNAGGTQYF
TGTGCCAGCAGCAATGCAGGGGGTACGCAGTATTTT
>TRBV30|TRBJ2-1|many|NA
CAWSPGATGEQFF
TGTGCCTGGAGCCCGGGAGCGACAGGGGAGCAGTTCTTC
>TRBV6-5|TRBJ2-2|few|NA
CASSYIPTGLSGELFF
TGTGCCAGCAGTTACATCCCAACAGGGCTCAGCGGGGAGCTGTTTTTT
>TRBV6-9|TRBJ2-7|many|NA
CASSQLDRIRYEQYF
TGTGCCAGCAGCCAACTCGACAGGATTCGCTACGAGCAGTACTTC
>TRBV20-1|TRBJ1-5|many|TRBD1
CSASVGTGSQPQHF
TGCAGTGCTAGTGTTGGGACAGGCAGTCAGCCCCAGCATTTT
>TRBV2|TRBJ2-7|many|NA
CASSSHRTYEQYF
TGTGCCAGCAGTAGCCACAGAACTTACGAGCAGTACTTC
>TRBV5-1|TRBJ2-1|many|TRBD2
CASSLLSSGTKEQFF
TGCGCCAGCAGCTTGTTGTCTAGCGGGACTAAGGAGCAGTTCTTC
>TRBV7-2|TRBJ2-5|many|TRBD1
CASSFTDRGMETQYF
TGTGCCAGCAGCTTTACAGACAGGGGTATGGAGACCCAGTACTTC
>TRBV20-1|TRBJ2-5|many|TRBD2
CSARVFSGMQETQYF
TGCAGTGCTAGAGTTTTTAGCGGGATGCAAGAGACCCAGTACTTC
>TRBV30|TRBJ2-7|NA|NA
CALGPVGLYEQYF
TGTGCCTTGGGCCCGGTGGGGCTTTACGAGCAGTACTTC
>TRBV7-9|TRBJ2-3|few|TRBD2
CASSLRAGGPIDTQYF
TGTGCCAGCAGCCTGCGAGCGGGAGGGCCAATAGATACGCAGTATTTT
>TRBV29-1|TRBJ2-7|NA|TRBD1
CSVERTGSSYNEQYF
TGCAGCGTTGAAAGGACAGGGAGCTCCTACAATGAGCAGTACTTC
>TRBV30|TRBJ1-5|many|NA
CAWGSFSNQPQHF
TGTGCCTGGGGATCTTTTAGCAATCAGCCCCAGCATTTT
>TRBV12-3/TRBV12-4|TRBJ1-2|NA|NA
CASRAGTPGVYTF
TGTGCCAGCAGGGCTGGGACACCGGGGGTCTACACCTTC
>TRBV3-1|TRBJ1-6|many|NA
CASRDIYNSPLHF
TGTGCCTCCCGGGACATCTATAATTCACCCCTCCACTTT
>TRBV20-1|TRBJ2-5|once|NA
CSAIRGFRGQETQYF
TGCAGTGCAATAAGGGGTTTTAGGGGGCAAGAGACCCAGTACTTC
>TRBV12-3/TRBV12-4|TRBJ1-2|once|NA
CASGHGVDYGYTF
TGTGCCAGCGGCCACGGGGTCGACTATGGCTACACCTTC
>TRBV12-3/TRBV12-4|TRBJ2-3|many|TRBD2
CASRSERGATDTQYF
TGTGCCAGCAGGTCAGAGCGGGGGGCTACAGATACGCAGTATTTT
>TRBV6-1|TRBJ2-5|many|NA
CASSDGNQETQYF
TGTGCCAGCAGCGACGGAAACCAAGAGACCCAGTACTTC
>TRBV20-1|TRBJ1-1|NA|NA
CSARRDEAFF
TGCAGTGCTAGGAGGGATGAAGCTTTCTTT
>TRBV5-6|TRBJ2-1|many|TRBD2
CASSTLGTSNEQFF
TGTGCCAGCAGCACCCTCGGGACTAGCAATGAGCAGTTCTTC
>TRBV12-3/TRBV12-4|TRBJ1-1|many|NA
CASTFLREWNTEAFF
TGTGCCAGCACCTTCCTCAGGGAGTGGAACACTGAAGCTTTCTTT
>TRBV9|TRBJ1-2|few|TRBD1
CASTGTEDYGYTF
TGTGCCAGCACCGGGACAGAAGACTATGGCTACACCTTC
>TRBV30|TRBJ1-2|many|TRBD1
CAWSDPGQGFSYGYTF
TGTGCCTGGAGTGACCCCGGACAGGGGTTCAGCTATGGCTACACCTTC
>TRBV18|TRBJ2-5|many|NA
CASSPLPSPETQYF
TGTGCCAGCTCACCACTTCCCAGCCCGGAGACCCAGTACTTC
>TRBV12-3/TRBV12-4|TRBJ1-2|few|NA
CASSFSAVHGYTF
TGTGCCAGCAGTTTTTCGGCAGTCCATGGCTACACCTTC
>TRBV18|TRBJ2-1|few|TRBD2
CASSPGTSGRYSYNEQFF
TGTGCCAGCTCACCTGGGACTAGCGGGAGGTACTCCTACAATGAGCAGTTCTTC
>TRBV18|TRBJ2-3|many|TRBD1
CASSPDRGPPDTQYF
TGTGCCAGCTCACCAGACAGGGGGCCACCAGATACGCAGTATTTT
>TRBV12-3/TRBV12-4|TRBJ2-7|many|NA
CASSLGWGSYEQYF
TGTGCCAGCAGTTTAGGTTGGGGCTCCTACGAGCAGTACTTC
>TRBV12-3/TRBV12-4|TRBJ2-7|many|TRBD2
CASSFLRSGGIYEQYF
TGTGCCAGCAGTTTCCTACGGAGCGGGGGGATCTACGAGCAGTACTTC
>TRBV4-1|TRBJ1-1|NA|NA
CASSQRDLRNTEAFF
TGCGCCAGCAGCCAGAGGGACCTTAGGAACACTGAAGCTTTCTTT
>TRBV3-1|TRBJ1-1|many|NA
CASSQWVTDTEAFF
TGTGCCAGCAGCCAGTGGGTAACGGACACTGAAGCTTTCTTT
>TRBV20-1|TRBJ1-2|many|NA
CSASLVGRSGYTF
TGCAGTGCTAGTTTGGTAGGGCGTAGTGGCTACACCTTC
>TRBV2|TRBJ1-2|many|NA
CASTPVGRYNYGYTF
TGTGCCAGCACCCCAGTCGGGCGGTATAACTATGGCTACACCTTC
>TRBV19|TRBJ1-5|few|NA
CASSMKGLGPQHF
TGTGCCAGTAGTATGAAGGGGCTTGGGCCCCAGCATTTT
>TRBV20-1|TRBJ2-4|NA|NA
CSAYPTLAKNIQYF
TGCAGTGCTTATCCTACCCTAGCCAAAAACATTCAGTACTTC
>TRBV11-3|TRBJ2-1|many|TRBD1
CASSLRDSLNEQFF
TGTGCCAGCAGCCTACGGGACAGTCTCAATGAGCAGTTCTTC
>TRBV24-1|TRBJ2-1|NA|TRBD2
CATSDYGLAGYNEQFF
TGTGCCACCAGTGACTACGGACTAGCGGGATACAATGAGCAGTTCTTC